This T cell receptor beta chain originates from a study of blood T cells in healthy people across ages (dated by TCRdb to about 2015). Study-wide context: Template switching captured roughly one uniquely barcoded TCR beta cDNA molecule per two T cells in model experiments. Using deep sequencing normalized with unique cDNA molecular identifiers, the study measured how TCR beta repertoire diversity changes with age. Donors were grouped into four age groups: young (average 16 years), middle-aged (39), aged (around 60) and long-lived (around 80). To avoid experimental bias, donors of different ages were randomly spread across the sequencing lanes. Using the same blood draw, the study looked at two additional independent replicas of 1 million unique cDNA reads for two donors, one aged 18 to 30 and the other aged 80 or older. Overall study results and their limits: Compared with the aged group, the long-lived group had more naive CD4+ T cells, fewer expanded clones and increased TCR diversity, a pattern suggesting age selection. Total diversity estimates from one million sequenced T cells were considered lower bounds and underestimates. Because profiling used bulk unsorted PBMCs, naive and antigen-experienced compartments could not be compared conclusively. Because donor CMV infection status was unknown, age-related changes in expanded clonotypes were potentially confounded. As age increased, observed TCR beta diversity per million T cells dropped in a roughly linear way, and a significant reduction was already evident by age about 40. There was a strong correlation between observed TCR beta diversity and the percentage of naive T cells measured by flow cytometry.

The library was made by 5' RACE. This sample was sequenced with an Illumina HiSeq 2500. A second PCR of about 6 to 11 cycles was performed with a sample-barcoded 5' primer and a J-beta primer mix. A template-switch 5' adaptor carrying 12 random nucleotides introduced a unique molecular identifier onto each TCR beta cDNA molecule. At least 2.5 million CDR3-containing paired-end reads were obtained from each sample. The Mint cDNA synthesis kit, primed by a TRBC-specific oligonucleotide, was used to synthesize first-strand cDNA from all RNA. After uracil-DNA glycosylase treatment, a first 18-cycle PCR used universal primers M1SS and BC2_uni_R on all cDNA. Under the source paper's analysis protocol: For normalization, 1 million high-quality reads were randomly selected from each sample, with every read carrying a distinct molecular identifier. Reads sharing molecular identifiers were discarded rather than binned into consensus sequences. MiTCR, with a Q25 quality threshold and the strictest error-elimination algorithm, was used for CDR3 identification, clonotype clustering and error correction. A nonparametric unseen species model with Euler transformation was used to estimate lower-bound total TCR beta diversity. TCRdb reprocessing: public reads trimmed at Q25 with fastp, clones called with MiXCR, in-frame beta chains kept. Duplicate CDR3 protein sequences are folded into a single record with the most common DNA and genes. TCRdb, not the original authors, processed these V and J calls. Counted in this sample were approximately 690,000 distinct CDR3 sequences; approximately 40% of them appeared once. The ten largest clones represent around 30% of the sample.

Many counts were recorded for this clonotype. Its antigen target is currently unknown. No base-level quality is on record; no much larger clone is a single base apart. Donors were around 37 systemically healthy Caucasian individuals from Russia aged roughly 6 to 90 years. Ten milliliters of peripheral blood were drawn from each donor into EDTA-treated Vacutainer tubes. PBMCs were isolated by Ficoll-Paque density-gradient centrifugation, with at least 7 million obtained per sample. Trizol reagent was used to extract total RNA from the PBMCs, yielding at least 6 micrograms per sample. For every donor, an aliquot of PBMCs went through flow cytometry to measure the percentages of naive CD45RAhigh/CD27high T cells. Spanning cysteine to phenylalanine, the CDR3 consists of 11 amino acids. Only the CDR3 DNA stays, 33 bases, in frame from base 1. V was cut back by 6 bases and J by 6 bases, leaving a gap of 9 bases between them. CDR1 and CDR2 are read off the germline V gene as MDHEN and SYDVKM.

The chain was built from TRBV28 and TRBJ2-7, with TRBD2 tentatively as D gene (6 bases match). This sequence was found in a man older than 75 in good health. Sequencing used blood. The CDR3 reads CASRATSEQYF. The nucleotide sequence reads as follows: TGTGCCAGCAGGGCGACTAGCGAGCAGTACTTC.